This T cell receptor beta chain was identified in a study of vaccination and CD4 T cells after COVID-19. Study conclusions and caveats: There were relatively few convalescent patients studied, and there were no early post-infection timepoints.

Sequencing of the DNA from cultured CD4+ T cells was carried out with the Oncomine TCR Beta short-read assay. Using the QIAamp micro DNA kit, genomic DNA was extracted from the CD4+ T cells that had been cultured. TCRdb processed the PCR reads anew with MiXCR; each CDR3 protein has one entry. The sample includes under 15,000 distinct CDR3 sequences, 55% to 75% of them seen just once. This CDR3 comprises 17 residues. The V segment lost 3 bases and the J segment 5 bases; nucleotides outside the gene matches: 10. CDR1 MNHNS and CDR2 SASEGT come from the germline V gene. Of note for this clonotype: Its antigen is as yet unknown.

Treatment described: roughly 10-day PBMC culture with coronavirus spike peptide pools or control peptides (ViraFEST assay). Following expansion of antigen-specific T cells with peptide pools, ViraFEST then sequenced TCRs. CD4+ T cells were isolated by negative selection after about ten days of culture. The sequencing used CD4+ T cells from blood, cultured in vitro, collected before SARS-CoV-2 vaccination. This chain connects TRBV6-1 to TRBJ1-6; TRBD1 matches at 7 bases. This sequence originates from a human donor who had recovered from COVID-19. CDR3 DNA sequence: TGTGCCAGCAGTGACCTTCGGACAGGAGCAAATAATTCACCCCTCCACTTT. This codes for CASSDLRTGANNSPLHF.